Described below is a single TCR beta chain sequence and its context. It is unclear where the CDR3 begins or ends on the DNA, so no DNA is shown, and the CDR3 is as TCRdb lists it. Only in-frame clones appear in the TCRdb table, and some are missing; sequencing was by immunoSEQ multiplex PCR. The sample carries over a million clones, about four fifths recorded once. Ends included, the CDR3 has 15 residues. Germline CDR1 and CDR2: SGHRS and YFSETQ. The record originates from a study of shared clonotypes between healthy human individuals. The sequence derives from a man younger than 35 in good health. Some clones in this sample may be carry-over from other donors' samples. V usage is TRBV5-1 and J usage is TRBJ2-5; TRBD2, the table's D call, was not compared with the DNA. The sample consisted of memory CD4+ T cells from PBMCs. Regarding subset: CD45RA-negative fraction. The chain's CDR3 is CASSWEGFFGETQYF.